The 17 T cell receptor beta chains presented below share a single source sample, sequenced in a study of blood T cell repertoires in COVID-19. TCRdb keeps only in-frame clones here, not all; method: immunoSEQ multiplex PCR. Here the sample spans 200,000 to 250,000 clones, roughly 80% being singletons. Specimen: peripheral blood. These receptors were taken from a woman of 80 years or more with acute or convalescent COVID-19.

The chain combines TRBV7-2 with TRBJ2-7; TRBD2 matches 11 bases. J was trimmed by 4 bases and V by 6 bases; bases with no gene match: 8. The germline V gene encodes CDR1 SGHTA and CDR2 FQGNSA. The length of the CDR3 is 15 residues. The chain's CDR3 is CASSPTSGSRYEQYF. The CDR3 DNA is TGTGCCAGCAGTCCTACTAGCGGGAGTAGGTACGAGCAGTACTTC.

J is TRBJ2-5 and V is TRBV30, with 16 bases identical to TRBD2. V dropped 4 bases and J dropped 9; count of bases not matched to a gene: 11. This CDR3 comprises 16 residues. Germline CDR1 is GTSNPN and CDR2 is SVGIG (reference sequence). The DNA for the CDR3 is TGTGCCTGGACTTACGGGACTAGCGGGGGGGGCAGTTCCCAGTACTTC. Translated, it gives CAWTYGTSGGGSSQYF.

This sequence joins TRBV27 and TRBJ2-2, with 7 bases matching TRBD1. The length of the CDR3 is 15 residues. Germline loops: CDR1 MNHEY, CDR2 SMNVEV (reference sequence). The J segment lost 6 bases and the V segment lost 2 bases, leaving 6 bases of the junction unmatched. In nucleotides, the CDR3 is TGTGCCAGCAGTTTAAAACAGGGGATCGCCGGGGAGCTGTTTTTT. Its protein product is CASSLKQGIAGELFF.

This rearrangement joins TRBV19 to TRBJ2-2; 8 positions agree with TRBD1. This CDR3 spans 14 amino acids. V trimming: 7 bases; J trimming: 5 bases; junction bases outside the gene matches: 6. Germline V lookup: CDR1 LNHDA, CDR2 SQIVND (reference sequence). The CDR3 DNA follows: TGTGCCAGTAAGGGGGACAGGAGGACCGGGGAGCTGTTTTTT. Translating gives CASKGDRRTGELFF.

The rearrangement links TRBV7-6 to TRBJ1-3, with TRBD1 matching 8 bases. Germline CDR1 and CDR2: SGHVS and FNYEAQ. The ends lost 4 bases at V and 0 bases at J; junction bases unmatched: 14. This CDR3 region has 19 residues. CDR3 coding DNA: TGTGCCAGCAGCTCCCGGGACAGGTACTTCTTAGACTCTGGAAACACCATATATTTT. It specifies CASSSRDRYFLDSGNTIYF.

The chain employs TRBV18 and TRBJ2-1; tentative D call: TRBD2 (6 bases). Germline assignment: CDR1 KGHSH and CDR2 LQKENI. This CDR3 contains 12 residues. Deletions cut 3 bases from V and 13 bases from J, with 13 bases between. The CDR3 DNA follows: TGTGCCAGCTCACCCGAAGGGGAGGTACAGTTCTTC. This codes for CASSPEGEVQFF. The full variable domain, rest sourced from reference TRBV18 and TRBJ2-1, is NAGVMQNPRHLVRRRGQEARLRCSPMKGHSHVYWYRQLPEEGLKFMVYLQKENIIDESGMPKERFSAEFPKEGPSILRIQQVVRGDSAAYFCASSPEGEVQFFGPGTRLTVL.

This sequence joins TRBV19 and TRBJ2-1; perhaps TRBD1 as D (5 bases). V gave up 9 bases and J gave up 3 bases, with 15 bases separating them. Germline CDR1 is LNHDA and CDR2 is SQIVND (reference sequence). This CDR3 spans 14 amino acids. The CDR3 DNA reads TGTGCCAGCACTCCTGGACAAGACTACAATGAGCAGTTCTTC. It encodes CASTPGQDYNEQFF.

V gene TRBV19 combines with J gene TRBJ1-2; no definite D call. Germline V gene sequence: CDR1 LNHDA, CDR2 SQIVND (reference sequence). Trimming removed 10 bases from V and 0 bases from J, with 9 bases in between. The length of the CDR3 is 12 residues. The CDR3 DNA sequence: TGTGCCATACAGATTACTAACTATGGCTACACCTTC. Protein product: CAIQITNYGYTF.

The chain carries TRBV5-5 and TRBJ1-2, with D uncertain. CDR1 is SGHKS, CDR2 YYEKEE, per germline (reference sequence). The CDR3 covers 17 residues. V dropped 4 bases and J dropped 4 bases, with 23 bases sitting between them. The CDR3 here is CASSPTYRTTETYGYTF. The CDR3 DNA follows: TGTGCCAGCAGCCCCACCTACCGGACTACAGAAACCTATGGCTACACCTTC.

The chain is built from TRBV29-1 and TRBJ2-1, with 8 bases fitting TRBD1. The V and J ends lost 5 bases and 4 bases, in that order; junction bases with no gene match: 7. Germline CDR1 SQVTM, CDR2 ANQGSEA. This CDR3 spans 14 amino acids. In DNA, the CDR3 is TGCAGCGTTCAGGGGGCAGCGTTATACAATGAGCAGTTCTTC. This sequence encodes CSVQGAALYNEQFF.

This clone was observed once. The chain couples TRBV4-3 to TRBJ2-7; TRBD2 might be the D (5 bases). The CDR3 is 13 residues long. The germline CDR1 and CDR2 sequences are LGHNA and YSLEER. V was trimmed by 0 bases and J by 6 bases, leaving 9 bases between them. This chain's CDR3 is CASSQDHGSEQYF. The CDR3 DNA reads as TGCGCCAGCAGCCAAGATCATGGGAGCGAGCAGTACTTC.

The rearrangement joins TRBV30 to TRBJ2-7; 11 bases agree with TRBD2. Germline V gene sequence: CDR1 GTSNPN, CDR2 SVGIG (reference sequence). This CDR3 spans 15 amino acids. Trimming took 4 bases from V and 2 from J; bases not matched to a gene: 7. The CDR3 bases are TGTGCCTGGAACGATTGGGGACTAGCGGCCTACGAGCAGTACTTC. Translation: CAWNDWGLAAYEQYF.

This clone turned up a few times. The rearrangement links TRBV25-1 to TRBJ1-2, with 10 bases aligning to TRBD1. This CDR3 is built from 13 residues. The ends lost 4 bases at V and 8 bases at J; junction bases unmatched: 4. Germline V lookup: CDR1 MGHDK, CDR2 SYGVNS. Here the CDR3 reads CASSADRGEGYTF. CDR3 coding DNA: TGTGCCAGCAGTGCGGACAGGGGGGAGGGCTACACCTTC.

The CDR3 sequence: CASSLGRQLDPAGELFF. The CDR3, as DNA: TGTGCCAGCAGCTTAGGACGGCAACTAGATCCGGCCGGGGAGCTGTTTTTT. This rearrangement joins TRBV5-4 to TRBJ2-2, with D perhaps matching TRBD2 (5 bases). Trimming removed 2 bases at V and 6 bases at J, with 20 bases between. Germline assignment: CDR1 SGHNT and CDR2 YYREEE (reference sequence). The CDR3 runs to 17 residues.

This chain joins TRBV2 and TRBJ2-2, with 8 bases matching TRBD2. This CDR3 has 16 amino acids. J was trimmed by 1 base and V by 3 bases; bases with no gene match: 4. Germline V gene lookup returns CDR1 SNHLY and CDR2 FYNNEI. The DNA of the CDR3 is TGTGCCAGCAGTGAGACTAGCGTCCGGAACACCGGGGAGCTGTTTTTT. Its protein is CASSETSVRNTGELFF.

This clone was seen a single time. The gene calls are TRBV10-3 and TRBJ2-5; 11 positions agree with TRBD1. V shed 6 bases and J 5 bases; nucleotides not matched to a gene: 2. CDR1 ENHRY and CDR2 SYGVKD come from the germline V gene. The CDR3 contains 13 residues. The CDR3 spells CAISRTGGETQYF. In DNA, the CDR3 is TGTGCCATCAGCAGGACAGGGGGCGAGACCCAGTACTTC.

The V and J genes are TRBV19 and TRBJ1-4; the D gene is possibly TRBD1 (5 bases). Trimming shortened V by 5 bases and J by 3 bases, and 10 bases separated the two germline ends. This CDR3 has 14 amino acids. Germline V gives CDR1 LNHDA, CDR2 SQIVND (reference sequence). CDR3 protein: CASSHRGANEKLFF. In nucleotides, the CDR3 is TGTGCCAGTAGTCACCGGGGGGCTAATGAAAAACTGTTTTTT. The full variable domain, in which reference TRBV19 and TRBJ1-4 provide the parts outside the CDR3, is DGGITQSPKYLFRKEGQNVTLSCEQNLNHDAMYWYRQDPGQGLRLIYYSQIVNDFQKGDIAEGYSVSREKKESFPLTVTSAQKNPTAFYLCASSHRGANEKLFFGSGTQLSVL.